Each of the 29 T cell receptor beta chains below was sequenced from the same sample in a study of identical twins. TCRdb reprocessed the 5' RACE reads with MiXCR, giving one entry per CDR3 protein. The repertoire holds about 700,000 distinct CDR3 sequences, with 6% to 6.5% as singletons. The specimen was naive T cells sorted from blood. The receptors stem from a man between 18 and 35 years old in good health.

This clonotype was seen at least ten times. The chain links TRBV12-3 or TRBV12-4 to TRBJ1-5; D remains unclear. This CDR3 is built from 16 residues. V was pared by 2 bases and J by 2 bases, with 13 bases between. CDR3 amino acids: CASSLSGPRGNQPQHF. The CDR3 coding sequence is TGTGCCAGCAGTTTATCGGGCCCCCGGGGCAATCAGCCCCAGCATTTT.

There are a few counts of this clonotype. This chain uses TRBV6-2 or TRBV6-3 with TRBJ2-7; tentative D call: TRBD1 (6 bases). The CDR3 consists of 15 residues. The V gene lost 2 bases and the J gene lost 3 bases, with 14 bases spanning the gap. Germline values: CDR1 MNHEY, CDR2 SVGEGT. Written as DNA, the CDR3 is TGTGCCAGCAGTTACACGGGACACATGAGCTACGAGCAGTACTTC. Amino acid sequence: CASSYTGHMSYEQYF.

This clonotype was seen many times. The V call is TRBV6-5, the J call TRBJ2-3; D gene unclear. The germline gives CDR1 MNHEY, CDR2 SVGAGI. Trimming cost V 7 bases and J 4 bases, with 3 bases left between them. The CDR3 runs to 10 residues. CDR3 nucleotides: TGTGCCAGCAACCCAGATACGCAGTATTTT. Translating it yields CASNPDTQYF.

This sequence joins TRBV7-9 and TRBJ2-2; TRBD1 matches 8 bases. CDR1 is SEHNR and CDR2 is FQNEAQ in the germline V gene (reference sequence). After removal of 5 bases from V and 3 bases from J, the junction contained 5 bases not matched to a gene. The CDR3 extends over 15 amino acids. DNA of the CDR3: TGTGCCAGCAGCCTTTCAGGGGGCCACACCGGGGAGCTGTTTTTT. It encodes CASSLSGGHTGELFF.

This clonotype was detected ten times or more. The chain has TRBV3-1 and TRBJ2-2; D call uncertain. This CDR3 is 13 amino acids long. Looked up from germline, CDR1 is LGHDT and CDR2 is YNNKEL (reference sequence). Trimming removed 3 bases from V and 8 bases from J, with 10 bases in between. The DNA of the CDR3 is TGTGCCAGCAGCCACCTTACAGAGGGGGAGCTGTTTTTT. Translated: CASSHLTEGELFF.

This clonotype appeared a few times. The chain carries TRBV7-2 and TRBJ2-3; D might be TRBD2 (6 bases). This CDR3 has 15 amino acids. The germline V gene encodes CDR1 SGHTA and CDR2 FQGNSA. V lost 1 base and J 4 bases, leaving 12 bases between the germline ends. CDR3 sequence: CASSLVGGFADTQYF. CDR3 DNA sequence: TGTGCCAGCAGCTTAGTCGGGGGATTCGCAGATACGCAGTATTTT.

Only a few counts were recorded for this clonotype. This sequence joins TRBV29-1 and TRBJ1-1; D is uncertain. V gave up 1 base and J gave up 8 bases, with 14 bases separating them. This CDR3 region has 13 residues. The germline V gene has CDR1 SQVTM and CDR2 ANQGSEA. CDR3: CSVEVEQALEAFF. In nucleotides, the CDR3 is TGCAGCGTTGAAGTTGAGCAGGCACTAGAAGCTTTCTTT.

This clonotype was counted ten times or more. The chain links TRBV27 to TRBJ1-2, with 11 bases fitting TRBD1. CDR3 length equals 15 residues. Germline CDR1 is MNHEY and CDR2 is SMNVEV (reference sequence). Trimming took 4 bases from V and 4 from J; bases not matched to a gene: 5. The CDR3 nucleotides read TGTGCCAGCAGTTCACCAGGACAGGGGGCCTATGGCTACACCTTC. Translated: CASSSPGQGAYGYTF.

This clonotype occurred a few times. The chain employs TRBV7-2 and TRBJ2-7; D might be TRBD2 (6 bases). V was trimmed by 1 base and J by 6 bases, leaving 22 bases between them. The CDR3 is 17 residues long. Germline CDR1 reads SGHTA; CDR2 reads FQGNSA. In DNA, the CDR3 is TGTGCCAGCAGCTTAGGAGTTAGCGGACCCTTTATGGTCGAGCAGTACGTC. It encodes CASSLGVSGPFMVEQYV.

The chain carries TRBV19 and TRBJ2-1, with D possibly being TRBD2 (6 bases). CDR3 length: 15 amino acids. Trimming cost V 2 bases and J 5 bases, with 13 bases left between them. The germline V gene encodes CDR1 LNHDA and CDR2 SQIVND (reference sequence). CDR3 region: CASSIRASADNEQFF. The CDR3 DNA follows: TGTGCCAGTAGTATACGGGCTAGCGCCGACAATGAGCAGTTCTTC.

There are many counts of this clonotype. V and J are TRBV29-1 and TRBJ1-2; tentative D call: TRBD1 (5 bases). There are 11 residues in the CDR3. In germline, CDR1 is SQVTM, CDR2 ANQGSEA. V shed 6 bases and J shed 6 bases, with 11 bases lying between them. CDR3: CSVAGANGYTF. CDR3 coding DNA: TGCAGCGTAGCCGGGGCGAATGGCTACACCTTC. Drawing the rest from reference TRBV29-1 and TRBJ1-2, the complete variable domain is SAVISQKPSRDICQRGTSLTIQCQVDSQVTMMFWYRQQPGQSLTLIATANQGSEATYESGFVIDKFPISRPNLTFSTLTVSNMSPEDSSIYLCSVAGANGYTFGSGTRLTVV.

This clonotype has only a few counts. V and J are TRBV9 and TRBJ2-7, with 7 nucleotides matching TRBD1. This CDR3 is 12 amino acids long. Germline-derived CDR1 and CDR2 are SGDLS and YYNGEE. Losses at the gene ends were 6 bases for V and 3 bases for J; bases not matched to a gene: 3. CDR3 region: CASTRQGYEQYV. CDR3 sequence (DNA): TGTGCCAGCACCCGACAGGGCTACGAGCAGTACGTC.

This clonotype was counted a few times. The chain carries TRBV11-1 and TRBJ2-1, with TRBD1 identical over 8 bases. The trim removed 5 bases at V and 5 bases at J, leaving 17 bases unmatched. The CDR3 is 18 residues long. Germline CDR1 and CDR2: SGHAT and FQDESV (reference sequence). CDR3 coding DNA: TGTGCCAGCAGCCAACCGTTACAGGGGGTGGAGAAGGACAATGAGCAGTTCTTC. Its translation is CASSQPLQGVEKDNEQFF.

CDR3 DNA sequence: TGCGCCAGCAGAAACCCGAGACAGTTGGAGACCCAGTACTTC. It specifies CASRNPRQLETQYF. The chain joins TRBV5-1 to TRBJ2-5, with D possibly matching TRBD1 (5 bases). V dropped 5 bases and J dropped 5 bases, with 16 bases sitting between them. The CDR3 totals 14 residues. Germline V gene lookup returns CDR1 SGHRS and CDR2 YFSETQ.

The gene calls are TRBV5-1 and TRBJ2-4; tentatively, D is TRBD1 (5 bases). V lost 4 bases and J 9 bases, leaving 11 bases between the germline ends. The CDR3 totals 12 residues. CDR1 SGHRS and CDR2 YFSETQ come from the germline V gene. CDR3 residues: CASSPTDGIQYF. CDR3 DNA sequence: TGCGCCAGCAGCCCGACAGACGGCATTCAGTACTTC.

This clonotype was seen a handful of times. The chain combines TRBV3-1 with TRBJ2-1; 7 bases are a match to TRBD2. The CDR3 contains 14 residues. Germline values: CDR1 LGHDT, CDR2 YNNKEL (reference sequence). The trim removed 4 bases at V and 5 bases at J, leaving 5 bases unmatched. CDR3 nucleotides: TGTGCCAGCAGCCCGGGGAGGGTAAACAATGAGCAGTTCTTC. Translated: CASSPGRVNNEQFF.

This clonotype appeared many times. The J gene is TRBJ2-1, the V gene TRBV20-1; TRBD2 matches 10 bases. V shed 1 base, J shed 0 bases, and the junction held 3 bases outside the gene matches. CDR1 is DFQATT and CDR2 is SNEGSKA in the germline V gene (reference sequence). This CDR3 comprises 16 residues. CDR3 sequence (DNA): TGCAGTGCTAGAGTTCTAGCGGGAGCCTCCTACAATGAGCAGTTCTTC. This translates into CSARVLAGASYNEQFF.

There are a few counts of this clonotype. This chain links TRBV20-1 with TRBJ1-4; 10 bases fit TRBD1. Trimming cost V 5 bases and J 6 bases; bases outside gene matches: 6. The germline CDR1 and CDR2 sequences are DFQATT and SNEGSKA (reference sequence). CDR3 length: 14 amino acids. The CDR3 loop is CSASDRGKDEKLFF. The CDR3 DNA follows: TGCAGTGCTTCGGACAGGGGGAAGGATGAAAAACTGTTTTTT.

This clonotype was counted ten times or more. CDR3 coding DNA: TGTGCCAGCAGCTTAGTTTCCAACGAGCAGTACTTC. It yields the protein CASSLVSNEQYF. V and J are TRBV7-8 and TRBJ2-7; no definite D call. CDR3 length: 12 amino acids. The V gene's germline CDR1 is SGHVS and CDR2 FQNEAQ. Trimming took off 1 base at V and 5 bases at J, with 6 bases between the two ends.

Ten or more counts support this clonotype. This rearrangement joins TRBV6-1 to TRBJ2-5; 8 nucleotides match TRBD1. The ends lost 3 bases at V and 2 bases at J; junction bases unmatched: 2. The germline V gene has CDR1 MNHNS and CDR2 SASEGT. This CDR3 comprises 14 residues. The CDR3 DNA reads TGTGCCAGCAGTGACCACAGGGGGCAAGAGACCCAGTACTTC. Translated: CASSDHRGQETQYF.

The sample holds a few counts of this clonotype. The rearrangement uses TRBV6-2 or TRBV6-3 and TRBJ2-7; D is possibly TRBD2 (6 bases). This CDR3 has 15 residues. V shed 2 bases and J shed 4 bases, with 15 bases lying between them. The germline CDR1 and CDR2 sequences are MNHEY and SVGEGT. The CDR3 region has the DNA TGTGCCAGCAGTTACGGGGGGTCCTCCCCTTACGAGCAGTACTTC. Translation gives CASSYGGSSPYEQYF.

This clonotype was seen at least ten times. The chain joins TRBV24-1 to TRBJ2-5; 8 positions agree with TRBD1. The CDR3 contains 15 residues. CDR1 and CDR2 (germline): KGHDR, SFDVKD. The trim removed 3 bases at V and 5 bases at J, leaving 7 bases unmatched. The CDR3 loop is CATSDGHRGRETQYF. For the CDR3, the DNA is TGTGCCACCAGTGATGGTCACAGGGGGAGGGAGACCCAGTACTTC.

The chain combines TRBV20-1 with TRBJ2-7, with 8 bases that match TRBD2. The CDR3 consists of 14 residues. Germline V gives CDR1 DFQATT, CDR2 SNEGSKA (reference sequence). Losses at the gene ends were 3 bases for V and 5 bases for J; bases not matched to a gene: 9. The CDR3: CSASTVEAGDEQYF. DNA for the CDR3: TGCAGTGCTAGCACAGTTGAAGCGGGAGACGAGCAGTACTTC.

This clonotype appeared many times. V gene TRBV27 combines with J gene TRBJ2-3, with 11 bases that match TRBD2. From germline, CDR1 is MNHEY and CDR2 SMNVEV (reference sequence). Losses at the gene ends were 3 bases for V and 0 bases for J; bases not matched to a gene: 8. The CDR3 runs 18 residues. CDR3 DNA sequence: TGTGCCAGCAGTTTCAGGCTAGCGGGAGGACGGAGCACAGATACGCAGTATTTT. Its translation: CASSFRLAGGRSTDTQYF.

The chain couples TRBV19 to TRBJ2-1, with 7 bases matching TRBD1. The CDR3 runs to 13 residues. Per germline, CDR1 LNHDA and CDR2 SQIVND (reference sequence). The ends lost 4 bases at V and 7 bases at J; junction bases unmatched: 4. CDR3 sequence: CASSRKGANEQFF. The CDR3 DNA follows: TGTGCCAGTAGTAGAAAGGGGGCGAATGAGCAGTTCTTC.

This clonotype was counted at least ten times. The chain has TRBV12-3 or TRBV12-4 and TRBJ2-5; tentative D call: TRBD1 (6 bases). Between the trimmed V and J ends, which lost 5 bases and 1 base, there was a span of 14 bases. This CDR3 has 15 amino acids. The CDR3 is CASSAVGHPQETQYF. CDR3 nucleotides: TGTGCCAGCAGTGCCGTGGGACACCCCCAAGAGACCCAGTACTTC.

The table lists this clonotype with a few counts. The gene calls are TRBV5-1 and TRBJ1-2; possibly TRBD1 for D (5 bases). Germline values: CDR1 SGHRS, CDR2 YFSETQ. The CDR3 spans 15 residues. V gave up 2 bases and J gave up 2 bases, with 13 bases separating them. The CDR3 nucleotides are TGCGCCAGCAGCTTAACCGGGACGGACAACTATGGCTACACCTTC. This codes for CASSLTGTDNYGYTF.

This clonotype appeared many times. The chain has TRBV12-3 or TRBV12-4 and TRBJ2-3; D is tentatively TRBD1 or TRBD2 (6 bases each). The CDR3 runs 14 residues. Trimming took 4 bases from V and 6 from J, leaving 14 bases between them. CDR3 loop: CASSSRGVVDTQYF. CDR3 DNA sequence: TGTGCCAGCAGTTCGAGGGGGGTGGTGGATACGCAGTATTTT.

This clonotype was seen a few times. The chain couples TRBV29-1 to TRBJ2-1, with TRBD2 matching over 8 bases. V trimming: 7 bases; J trimming: 4 bases; junction bases outside the gene matches: 12. The germline CDR1 and CDR2 sequences are SQVTM and ANQGSEA. The CDR3 loop spans 15 amino acids. CDR3 protein: CSAGLRLAGYNEQFF. The CDR3 DNA follows: TGCAGCGCCGGCCTTAGGCTAGCGGGTTACAATGAGCAGTTCTTC.